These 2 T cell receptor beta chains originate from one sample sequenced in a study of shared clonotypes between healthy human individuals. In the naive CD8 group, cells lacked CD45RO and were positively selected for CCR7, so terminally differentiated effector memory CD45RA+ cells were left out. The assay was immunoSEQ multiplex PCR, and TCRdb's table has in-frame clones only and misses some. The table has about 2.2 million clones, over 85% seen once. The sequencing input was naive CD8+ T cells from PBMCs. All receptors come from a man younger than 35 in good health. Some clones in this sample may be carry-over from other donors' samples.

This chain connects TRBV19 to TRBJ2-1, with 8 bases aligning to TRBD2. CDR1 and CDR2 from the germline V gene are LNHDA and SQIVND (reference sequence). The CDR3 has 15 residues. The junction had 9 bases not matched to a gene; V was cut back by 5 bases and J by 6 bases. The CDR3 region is CASSLSSGPLNEQFF. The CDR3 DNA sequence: TGTGCCAGTAGTCTGTCTAGCGGGCCTCTCAATGAGCAGTTCTTC.

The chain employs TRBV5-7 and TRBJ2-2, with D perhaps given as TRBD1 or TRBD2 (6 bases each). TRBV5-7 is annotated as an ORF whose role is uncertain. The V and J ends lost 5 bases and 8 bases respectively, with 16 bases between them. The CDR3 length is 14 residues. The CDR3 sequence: CASRLRGGRGELFF. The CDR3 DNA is TGTGCCAGCAGGCTTCGAGGGGGGAGAGGGGAGCTGTTTTTT.